These 24 T cell receptor beta chains came from one sample sequenced in a study of T cell responses to AZD1222 COVID-19 vaccine. Data came from immunoSEQ multiplex PCR; TCRdb stores just in-frame clones and leaves some out. The data contain 250,000 to 300,000 clones, almost 95% of them seen just once; the ten biggest clones take up 0.55%. The material was peripheral blood, obtained 28 days after the second AZD1222 dose. All receptors derive from an adult who received the AZD1222 COVID-19 vaccine.

The genes are TRBV5-4 and TRBJ1-1; D is undetermined. The length of the CDR3 is 13 residues. V was shortened by 7 bases and J by 1 base, with 11 bases between the two germline ends. Germline V gives CDR1 SGHNT, CDR2 YYREEE (reference sequence). The CDR3 region has the DNA TGTGCCAGCCGAGAGTGGTGGAACACTGAAGCTTTCTTT. Its protein product is CASREWWNTEAFF. Full variable domain (rest looked up from reference TRBV5-4 and TRBJ1-1): ETGVTQSPTHLIKTRGQQVTLRCSSQSGHNTVSWYQQALGQGPQFIFQYYREEENGRGNFPPRFSGLQFPNYSSELNVNALELDDSALYLCASREWWNTEAFFGQGTRLTVV.

The chain's CDR3 is CASSPVSLGTDYGYTF. DNA for the CDR3: TGTGCCAGCTCACCTGTCTCCCTGGGGACAGACTATGGCTACACCTTC. The V and J genes are TRBV18 and TRBJ1-2; 7 bases agree with TRBD1. The CDR3 is 16 residues long. V lost 3 bases to trimming and J lost 3 bases; unmatched junction nucleotides: 10. Looked up from germline, CDR1 is KGHSH and CDR2 is LQKENI.

The CDR3 DNA reads TGCGCCAGCCTGGGTTCGGGACTCCAAGAGACCCAGTACTTC. Its protein product is CASLGSGLQETQYF. The rearrangement links TRBV5-1 to TRBJ2-5; possibly TRBD2 for D (6 bases). This CDR3 has 14 amino acids. CDR1 and CDR2 from the germline V gene are SGHRS and YFSETQ. V was trimmed by 7 bases and J by 1 base, leaving 14 bases between them. The whole variable domain, filled in from reference TRBV5-1 and TRBJ2-5, reads KAGVTQTPRYLIKTRGQQVTLSCSPISGHRSVSWYQQTPGQGLQFLFEYFSETQRNKGNFPGRFSGRQFSNSRSEMNVSTLELGDSALYLCASLGSGLQETQYFGPGTRLLVL.

This sequence joins TRBV7-3 and TRBJ2-1; TRBD1 aligns across 7 bases. The CDR3 covers 15 residues. Germline CDR1 SGHTA, CDR2 FQGTGA. V was pared by 4 bases and J by 1 base, with 4 bases of the junction left unmatched. The CDR3 region is CASSSGQVSYNEQFF. CDR3 DNA sequence: TGTGCCAGCAGCTCCGGACAGGTTTCCTACAATGAGCAGTTCTTC.

CDR3 protein: CASSEKLSFSYNEQFF. The CDR3 DNA reads as TGTGCCAGCAGTGAAAAGTTGTCCTTCTCCTACAATGAGCAGTTCTTC. The rearrangement uses TRBV6-1 and TRBJ2-1; D call uncertain. The germline CDR1 and CDR2 sequences are MNHNS and SASEGT. The CDR3 extends over 16 amino acids. Trimming took 2 bases from V and 0 from J, leaving 11 bases between them.

This sequence joins TRBV9 and TRBJ1-6; D may be TRBD1 (5 bases). The ends were cut back, 2 bases at V and 6 bases at J, with 12 bases in the middle. The germline V gene has CDR1 SGDLS and CDR2 YYNGEE. The CDR3 contains 15 residues. CDR3 amino acids: CASSVEGRGNSPLHF. CDR3 nucleotide sequence: TGTGCCAGCAGCGTGGAGGGGAGGGGTAATTCACCCCTCCACTTT. The entire variable domain, with the rest obtained from reference TRBV9 and TRBJ1-6, is as follows: DSGVTQTPKHLITATGQRVTLRCSPRSGDLSVYWYQQSLDQGLQFLIQYYNGEERAKGNILERFSAQQFPDLHSELNLSSLELGDSALYFCASSVEGRGNSPLHFGNGTRLTVT.

The rearrangement links TRBV5-1 to TRBJ1-6, with a possible D match to TRBD1 (5 bases). The length of the CDR3 is 14 residues. Trimming cost V 4 bases and J 10 bases, with 15 bases left between them. Germline V gene sequence: CDR1 SGHRS, CDR2 YFSETQ. CDR3 residues: CASSMQGFQSPLHF. The DNA for the CDR3 is TGCGCCAGCAGCATGCAGGGTTTCCAATCACCCCTCCACTTT.

The J gene is TRBJ2-7, the V gene TRBV5-1; TRBD1 agrees at 9 bases. Germline CDR1 reads SGHRS; CDR2 reads YFSETQ. The CDR3 sequence is 15 residues long. V trimming: 6 bases; J trimming: 5 bases; junction bases outside the gene matches: 12. The CDR3 nucleotides are TGCGCCAGCACCAGAGGGGACAGGGACGTTAACGAGCAGTACTTC. It translates to CASTRGDRDVNEQYF. Filled out from reference TRBV5-1 and TRBJ2-7, the complete variable domain reads KAGVTQTPRYLIKTRGQQVTLSCSPISGHRSVSWYQQTPGQGLQFLFEYFSETQRNKGNFPGRFSGRQFSNSRSEMNVSTLELGDSALYLCASTRGDRDVNEQYFGPGTRLTVT.

The chain joins TRBV7-9 to TRBJ2-2; D might be TRBD2 (6 bases). Germline CDR1 SEHNR, CDR2 FQNEAQ (reference sequence). With 5 bases removed from V and 2 bases from J, the gap between germline ends came to 12 bases. CDR3 length: 15 amino acids. Here the CDR3 DNA reads TGTGCCAGCAGCGGGCCGGGACTCAACACCGGGGAGCTGTTTTTT. Translated: CASSGPGLNTGELFF.

The V and J genes are TRBV10-3 and TRBJ2-3, with no clear D. The V gene lost 4 bases and the J gene lost 3 bases, with 14 bases spanning the gap. The CDR3 is made up of 15 amino acids. Germline V lookup: CDR1 ENHRY, CDR2 SYGVKD. This CDR3 reads CAISVVTPGTDTQYF. CDR3 bases: TGTGCCATCAGTGTGGTGACTCCTGGGACAGATACGCAGTATTTT.

This CDR3 is CASSFDYEQYF. The CDR3 DNA sequence: TGTGCCAGCAGCTTTGATTACGAGCAGTACTTC. The chain carries TRBV7-2 and TRBJ2-7; no clear D. Trimming left V 3 bases short and J 4 bases short, with 4 bases between. The V gene's germline CDR1 is SGHTA and CDR2 FQGNSA. The CDR3 totals 11 residues. Supplemented by reference TRBV7-2 and TRBJ2-7, the full variable domain reads GAGVSQSPSNKVTEKGKDVELRCDPISGHTALYWYRQSLGQGLEFLIYFQGNSAPDKSGLPSDRFSAERTGGSVSTLTIQRTQQEDSAVYLCASSFDYEQYFGPGTRLTVT.

This sequence joins TRBV27 and TRBJ2-3, with TRBD2 matching over 7 bases. Trimming took 3 bases from V and 4 from J; bases not matched to a gene: 19. The CDR3 is 19 residues long. Germline assignment: CDR1 MNHEY and CDR2 SMNVEV (reference sequence). The CDR3: CASSFQPFTSASTPDTQYF. For the CDR3, the DNA is TGTGCCAGCAGTTTCCAGCCCTTCACTAGCGCGAGCACTCCAGATACGCAGTATTTT.

The chain carries TRBV28 and TRBJ2-7; perhaps TRBD2 as D (6 bases). CDR1 and CDR2 (germline): MDHEN, SYDVKM. Trimming took 4 bases from V and 3 from J, leaving 16 bases between them. The CDR3 has 15 amino acids. CDR3: CASSSPGTLIYEQYF. As DNA, the CDR3 is TGTGCCAGCAGTTCCCCCGGGACTTTAATCTACGAGCAGTACTTC.

The V and J genes are TRBV6-5 and TRBJ2-5; no clear D gene. V was shortened by 0 bases and J by 7 bases, with 9 bases between the two germline ends. The CDR3 loop spans 13 amino acids. The germline gives CDR1 MNHEY, CDR2 SVGAGI. CDR3 sequence reads: CASSYSNSRTQYF. The CDR3 nucleotides read TGTGCCAGCAGTTACTCGAACAGTCGGACCCAGTACTTC.

The chain carries TRBV7-9 and TRBJ1-1, with 9 nucleotides matching TRBD1. The trim removed 6 bases at V and 3 bases at J, leaving 5 bases unmatched. The CDR3 runs 14 residues. Germline V gene lookup returns CDR1 SEHNR and CDR2 FQNEAQ (reference sequence). Written as DNA, the CDR3 is TGTGCCAGCAGTCAAGGACAGGGGTACACTGAAGCTTTCTTT. Protein: CASSQGQGYTEAFF.

The rearrangement uses TRBV18 and TRBJ2-3; 7 nucleotides line up with TRBD2. The germline V gene encodes CDR1 KGHSH and CDR2 LQKENI. The CDR3 length is 16 residues. V gave up 3 bases and J gave up 0 bases; unmatched junction bases: 6. This CDR3 is CASSPPGGPSTDTQYF. The CDR3 coding sequence is TGTGCCAGCTCACCCCCGGGAGGCCCTAGCACAGATACGCAGTATTTT.

This chain joins TRBV3-1 (or the pseudogene TRBV3-2) and TRBJ1-2; D is unclear. V was trimmed by 0 bases and J by 1 base, leaving 0 bases between them. The CDR3 sequence is 12 residues long. CDR1 LGHDT and CDR2 YNNKEL come from the germline V gene (reference sequence). The chain's CDR3 is CASSQDNYGYTF. The CDR3 DNA follows: TGTGCCAGCAGCCAAGATAACTATGGCTACACCTTC.

This rearrangement joins TRBV10-3 to TRBJ2-3; 8 positions match TRBD1. The junction had 7 bases not matched to a gene; V was cut back by 6 bases and J by 2 bases. CDR3 length: 15 amino acids. The germline V gene has CDR1 ENHRY and CDR2 SYGVKD. The CDR3 loop is CAISLQGASTDTQYF. The DNA for the CDR3 is TGTGCCATCAGCCTGCAGGGGGCGTCCACAGATACGCAGTATTTT.

The gene calls are TRBV7-9 and TRBJ1-2; 10 bases align to TRBD1. CDR1 and CDR2 (germline): SEHNR, FQNEAQ (reference sequence). The V gene end was trimmed by 7 bases and the J gene end by 4 bases; junction bases not matched to a gene: 6. The CDR3 extends over 14 amino acids. The chain's CDR3 is CASTKGQGFYGYTF. In DNA, the CDR3 is TGTGCCAGCACCAAGGGACAGGGGTTCTATGGCTACACCTTC.

The chain joins TRBV27 to TRBJ1-5, with D possibly being TRBD1 (6 bases). The CDR3 loop spans 15 amino acids. Germline lookup yields CDR1 MNHEY and CDR2 SMNVEV (reference sequence). Trimming shortened V by 2 bases and J by 0 bases, and 8 bases separated the two germline ends. The CDR3 sequence is CASSLRGGSNQPQHF. CDR3 DNA sequence: TGTGCCAGCAGTTTAAGAGGGGGTAGCAATCAGCCCCAGCATTTT.

This chain uses TRBV4-3 with TRBJ1-2; D gene ambiguous. Trimming removed 0 bases at V and 4 bases at J, with 15 bases between. Germline V gives CDR1 LGHNA, CDR2 YSLEER. The CDR3 covers 16 residues. CDR3 amino acids: CASSQDLGSSTYGYTF. The CDR3 DNA reads as TGCGCCAGCAGCCAAGATTTGGGCAGCTCCACCTATGGCTACACCTTC.

The chain joins TRBV6-5 to TRBJ2-7; 7 bases line up with TRBD2. J gave up 5 bases and V 7 bases, and 8 bases lay outside the gene matches. The CDR3 contains 13 residues. Looked up from germline, CDR1 is MNHEY and CDR2 is SVGAGI. CDR3: CASNGGGLNEQYF. The CDR3 DNA reads TGTGCCAGCAATGGGGGGGGGTTGAACGAGCAGTACTTC.

This clone has a handful of counts. J is TRBJ2-2 and V is TRBV12-3 or TRBV12-4, with D hard to call. V was shortened by 5 bases and J by 3 bases, with 7 bases between the two germline ends. This CDR3 has 13 amino acids. The CDR3 spells CASSTRDTGELFF. The CDR3 DNA is TGTGCCAGCAGTACGAGAGACACCGGGGAGCTGTTTTTT.

This chain joins TRBV27 and TRBJ1-1; the D is unclear. This CDR3 has 14 amino acids. The V and J ends lost 0 bases and 4 bases respectively, with 9 bases between them. Germline V CDR1 and CDR2: MNHEY, SMNVEV (reference sequence). CDR3 sequence: CASSLSGWRTEAFF. Here the CDR3 DNA reads TGTGCCAGCAGTTTATCGGGGTGGCGCACTGAAGCTTTCTTT.